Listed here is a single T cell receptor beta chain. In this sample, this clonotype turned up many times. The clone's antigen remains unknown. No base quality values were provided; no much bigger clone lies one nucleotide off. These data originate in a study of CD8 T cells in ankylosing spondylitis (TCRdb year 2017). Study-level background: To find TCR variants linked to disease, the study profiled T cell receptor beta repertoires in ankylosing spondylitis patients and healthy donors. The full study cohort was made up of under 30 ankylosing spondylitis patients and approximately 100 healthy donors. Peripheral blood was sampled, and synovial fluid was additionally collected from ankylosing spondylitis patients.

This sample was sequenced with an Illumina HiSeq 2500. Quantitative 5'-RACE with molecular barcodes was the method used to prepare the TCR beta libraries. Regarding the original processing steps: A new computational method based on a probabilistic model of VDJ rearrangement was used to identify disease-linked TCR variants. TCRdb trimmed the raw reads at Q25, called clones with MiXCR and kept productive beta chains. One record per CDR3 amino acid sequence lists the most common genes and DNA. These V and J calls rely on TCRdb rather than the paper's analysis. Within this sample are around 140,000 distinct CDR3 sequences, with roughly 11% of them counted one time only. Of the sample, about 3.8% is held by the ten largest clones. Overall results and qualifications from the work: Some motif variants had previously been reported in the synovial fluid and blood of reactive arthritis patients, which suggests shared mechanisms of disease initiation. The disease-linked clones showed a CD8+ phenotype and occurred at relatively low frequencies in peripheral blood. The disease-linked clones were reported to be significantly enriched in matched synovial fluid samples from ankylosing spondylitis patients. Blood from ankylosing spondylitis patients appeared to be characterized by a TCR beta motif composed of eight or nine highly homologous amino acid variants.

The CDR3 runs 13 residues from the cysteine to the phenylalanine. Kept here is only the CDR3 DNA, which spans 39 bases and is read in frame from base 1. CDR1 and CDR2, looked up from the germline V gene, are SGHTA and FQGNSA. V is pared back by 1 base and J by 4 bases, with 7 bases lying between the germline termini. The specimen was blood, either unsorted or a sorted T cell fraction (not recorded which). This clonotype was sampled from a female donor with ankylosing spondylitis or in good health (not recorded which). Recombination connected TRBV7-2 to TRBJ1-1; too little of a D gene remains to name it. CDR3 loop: CASSLGGGTEAFF. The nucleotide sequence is TGTGCCAGCAGCTTAGGGGGAGGCACTGAAGCTTTCTTT.